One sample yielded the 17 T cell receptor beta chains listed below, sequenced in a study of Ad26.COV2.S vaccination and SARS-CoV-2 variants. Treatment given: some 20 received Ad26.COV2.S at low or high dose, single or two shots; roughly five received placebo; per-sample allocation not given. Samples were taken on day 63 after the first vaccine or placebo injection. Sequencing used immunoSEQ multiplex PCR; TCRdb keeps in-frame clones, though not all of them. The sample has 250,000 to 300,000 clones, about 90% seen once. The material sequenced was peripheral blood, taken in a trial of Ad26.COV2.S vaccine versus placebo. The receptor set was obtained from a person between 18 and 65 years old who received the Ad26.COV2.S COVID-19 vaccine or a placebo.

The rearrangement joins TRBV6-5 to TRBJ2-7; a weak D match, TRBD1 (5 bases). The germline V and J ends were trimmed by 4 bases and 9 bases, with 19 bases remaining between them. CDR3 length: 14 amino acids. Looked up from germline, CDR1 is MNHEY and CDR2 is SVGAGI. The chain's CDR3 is CASSLEMGPPWQYF. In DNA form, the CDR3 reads TGTGCCAGCAGTTTGGAAATGGGGCCCCCTTGGCAGTACTTC.

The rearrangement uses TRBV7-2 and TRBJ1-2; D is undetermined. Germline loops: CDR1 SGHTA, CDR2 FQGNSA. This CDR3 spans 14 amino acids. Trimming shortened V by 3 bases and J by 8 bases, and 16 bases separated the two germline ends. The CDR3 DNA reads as TGTGCCAGCAGCTTCATTAGAGGGCTACGGGGCTACACCTTC. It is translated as CASSFIRGLRGYTF.

The CDR3 bases are TGTGCCAGCGGGGCAGGGGCGGGAGATACGCAGTATTTT. It codes for CASGAGAGDTQYF. V and J are TRBV7-2 and TRBJ2-3; tentative D call: TRBD1 (6 bases). The CDR3 is 13 residues long. Germline-derived CDR1 and CDR2 are SGHTA and FQGNSA. V was pared by 8 bases and J by 5 bases, with 14 bases between.

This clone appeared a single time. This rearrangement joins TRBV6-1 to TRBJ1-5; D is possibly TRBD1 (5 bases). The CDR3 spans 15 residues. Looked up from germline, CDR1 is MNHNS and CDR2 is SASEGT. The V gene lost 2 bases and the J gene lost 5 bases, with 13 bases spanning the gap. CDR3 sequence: CASSEITGVYQPQHF. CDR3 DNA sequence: TGTGCCAGCAGTGAAATAACAGGCGTTTATCAGCCCCAGCATTTT.

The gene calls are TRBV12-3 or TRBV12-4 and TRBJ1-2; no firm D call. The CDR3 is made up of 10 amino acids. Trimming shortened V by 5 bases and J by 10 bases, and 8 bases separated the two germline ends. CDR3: CASSKHSYTF. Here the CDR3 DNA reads TGTGCCAGCAGTAAACACTCCTACACCTTC.

The CDR3: CASSTIQGVTEAFF. CDR3 DNA: TGTGCCAGCAGCACAATCCAGGGGGTCACTGAAGCTTTCTTT. The chain employs TRBV7-6 and TRBJ1-1, with 7 bases lining up with TRBD1. The germline gives CDR1 SGHVS, CDR2 FNYEAQ. Unmatched junction bases numbered 7, after V lost 5 bases and J lost 4 bases. There are 14 residues in the CDR3.

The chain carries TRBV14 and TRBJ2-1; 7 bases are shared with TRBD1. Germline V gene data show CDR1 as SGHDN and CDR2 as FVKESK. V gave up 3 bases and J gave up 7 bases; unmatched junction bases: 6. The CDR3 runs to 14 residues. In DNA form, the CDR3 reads TGTGCCAGCAGCCAGCTCGACAGGGCGAATGAGCAGTTCTTC. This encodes CASSQLDRANEQFF.

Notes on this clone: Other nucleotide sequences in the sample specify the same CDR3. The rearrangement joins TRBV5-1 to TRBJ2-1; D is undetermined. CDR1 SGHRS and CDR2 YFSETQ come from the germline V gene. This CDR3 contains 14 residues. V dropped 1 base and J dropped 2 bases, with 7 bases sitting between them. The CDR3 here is CASSLSPTYNEQFF. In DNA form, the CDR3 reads TGCGCCAGCAGCTTGTCGCCCACCTACAATGAGCAGTTCTTC.

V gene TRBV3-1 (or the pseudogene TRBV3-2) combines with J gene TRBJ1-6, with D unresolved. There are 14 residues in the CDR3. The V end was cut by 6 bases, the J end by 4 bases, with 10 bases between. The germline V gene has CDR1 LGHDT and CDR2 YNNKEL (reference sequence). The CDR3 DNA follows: TGTGCCAGCAGACCGGCGCCATATAATTCACCCCTCCACTTT. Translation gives CASRPAPYNSPLHF.

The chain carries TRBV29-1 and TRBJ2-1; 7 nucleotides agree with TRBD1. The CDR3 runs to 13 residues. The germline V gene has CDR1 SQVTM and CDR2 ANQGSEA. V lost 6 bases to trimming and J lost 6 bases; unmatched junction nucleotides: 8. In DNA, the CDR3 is TGCAGCGTGCAACGGGACAGTGGCAATGAGCAGTTCTTC. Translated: CSVQRDSGNEQFF.

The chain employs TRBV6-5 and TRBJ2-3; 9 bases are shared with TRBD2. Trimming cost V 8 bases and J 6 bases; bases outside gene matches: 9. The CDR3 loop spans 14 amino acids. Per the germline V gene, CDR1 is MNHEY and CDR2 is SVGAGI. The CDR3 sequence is CASGWLAGQDTQYF. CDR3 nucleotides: TGTGCCAGCGGTTGGCTAGCGGGGCAGGATACGCAGTATTTT.

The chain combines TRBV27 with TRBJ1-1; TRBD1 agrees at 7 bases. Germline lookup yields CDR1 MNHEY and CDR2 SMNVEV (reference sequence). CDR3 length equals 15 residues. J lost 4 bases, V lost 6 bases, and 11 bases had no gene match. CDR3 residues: CASRRLAGGVTEAFF. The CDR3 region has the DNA TGTGCCAGCAGACGACTGGCAGGGGGTGTCACTGAAGCTTTCTTT.

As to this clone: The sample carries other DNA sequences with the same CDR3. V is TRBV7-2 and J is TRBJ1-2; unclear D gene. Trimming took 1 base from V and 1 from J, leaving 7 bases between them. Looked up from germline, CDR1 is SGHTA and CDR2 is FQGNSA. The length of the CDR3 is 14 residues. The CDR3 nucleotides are TGTGCCAGCAGCTTAGGTGAGGGTAACTATGGCTACACCTTC. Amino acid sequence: CASSLGEGNYGYTF.

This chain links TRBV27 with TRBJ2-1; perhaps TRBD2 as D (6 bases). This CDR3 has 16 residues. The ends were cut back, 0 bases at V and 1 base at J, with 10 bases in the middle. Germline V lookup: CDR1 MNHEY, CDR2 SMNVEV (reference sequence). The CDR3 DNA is TGTGCCAGCAGTTTATCGGCGGGGCAGTCCTACAATGAGCAGTTCTTC. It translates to CASSLSAGQSYNEQFF.

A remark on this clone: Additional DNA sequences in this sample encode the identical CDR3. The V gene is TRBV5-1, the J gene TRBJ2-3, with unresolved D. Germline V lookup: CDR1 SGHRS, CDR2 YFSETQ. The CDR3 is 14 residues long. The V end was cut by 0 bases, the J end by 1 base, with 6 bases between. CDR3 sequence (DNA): TGCGCCAGCAGCTTGGATCCGGGCACAGATACGCAGTATTTT. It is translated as CASSLDPGTDTQYF.

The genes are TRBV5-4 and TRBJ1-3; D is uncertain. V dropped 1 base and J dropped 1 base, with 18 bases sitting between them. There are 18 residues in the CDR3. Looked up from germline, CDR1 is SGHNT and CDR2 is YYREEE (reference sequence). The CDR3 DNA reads TGTGCCAGCAGCTTGAAACTCACCGTTACCGCTTCTGGAAACACCATATATTTT. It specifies CASSLKLTVTASGNTIYF.

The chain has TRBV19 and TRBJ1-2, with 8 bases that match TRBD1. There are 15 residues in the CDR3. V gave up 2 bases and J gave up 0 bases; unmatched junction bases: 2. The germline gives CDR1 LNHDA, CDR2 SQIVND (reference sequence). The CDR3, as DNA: TGTGCCAGTAGTATATGGGACAGGCCTAACTATGGCTACACCTTC. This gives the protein CASSIWDRPNYGYTF. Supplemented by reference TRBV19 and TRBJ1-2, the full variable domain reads DGGITQSPKYLFRKEGQNVTLSCEQNLNHDAMYWYRQDPGQGLRLIYYSQIVNDFQKGDIAEGYSVSREKKESFPLTVTSAQKNPTAFYLCASSIWDRPNYGYTFGSGTRLTVV.